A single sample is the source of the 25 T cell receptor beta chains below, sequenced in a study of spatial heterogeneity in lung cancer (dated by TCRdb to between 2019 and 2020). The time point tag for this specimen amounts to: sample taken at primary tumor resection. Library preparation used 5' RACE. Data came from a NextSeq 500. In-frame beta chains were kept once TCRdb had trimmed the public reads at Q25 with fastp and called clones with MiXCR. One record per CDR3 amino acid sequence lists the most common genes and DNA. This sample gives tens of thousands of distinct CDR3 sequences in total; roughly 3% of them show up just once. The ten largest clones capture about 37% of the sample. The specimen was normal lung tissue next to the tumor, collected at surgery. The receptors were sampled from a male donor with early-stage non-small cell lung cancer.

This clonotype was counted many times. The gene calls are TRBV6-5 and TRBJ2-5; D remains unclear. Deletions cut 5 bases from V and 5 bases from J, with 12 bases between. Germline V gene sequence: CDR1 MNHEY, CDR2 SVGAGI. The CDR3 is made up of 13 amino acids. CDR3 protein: CASSLDSGETQYF. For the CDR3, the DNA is TGTGCCAGCAGTCTGGATTCTGGGGAGACCCAGTACTTC.

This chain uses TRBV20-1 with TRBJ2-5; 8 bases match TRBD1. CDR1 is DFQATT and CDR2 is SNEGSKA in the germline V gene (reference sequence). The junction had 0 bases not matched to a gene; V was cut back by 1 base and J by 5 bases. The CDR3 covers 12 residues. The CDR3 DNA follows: TGCAGTGCTAGAGCAGGGGGCGAGACCCAGTACTTC. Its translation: CSARAGGETQYF.

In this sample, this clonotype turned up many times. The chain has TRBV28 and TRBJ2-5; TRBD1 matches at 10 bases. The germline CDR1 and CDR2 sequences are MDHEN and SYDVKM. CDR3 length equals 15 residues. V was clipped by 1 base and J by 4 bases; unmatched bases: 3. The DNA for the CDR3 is TGTGCCAGCAGTTTATACGGGACAGGGGTAGAGACCCAGTACTTC. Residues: CASSLYGTGVETQYF.

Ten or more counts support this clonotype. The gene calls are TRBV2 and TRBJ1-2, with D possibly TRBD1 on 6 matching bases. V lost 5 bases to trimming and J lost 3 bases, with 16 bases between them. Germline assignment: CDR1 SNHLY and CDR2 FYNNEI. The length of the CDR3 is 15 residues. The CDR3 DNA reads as TGTGCCAGCAGTCCGAAAGGGGGGGCAGACTATGGCTACACCTTC. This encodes CASSPKGGADYGYTF.

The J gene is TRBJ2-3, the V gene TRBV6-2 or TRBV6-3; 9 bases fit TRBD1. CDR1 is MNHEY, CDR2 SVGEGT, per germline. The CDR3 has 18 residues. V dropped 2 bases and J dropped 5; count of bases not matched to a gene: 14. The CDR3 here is CASSYPYQGTGRGDTQYF. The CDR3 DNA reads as TGTGCCAGCAGTTACCCCTACCAGGGGACAGGGAGAGGAGATACGCAGTATTTT.

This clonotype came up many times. CDR3 bases: TGTGCCAGCAGCCCCCGAGGATTTAGCGGTCAGCCCCAGCATTTT. This encodes CASSPRGFSGQPQHF. V is TRBV5-5 and J is TRBJ1-5, with D unclear. Trimming shortened V by 4 bases and J by 6 bases, and 17 bases separated the two germline ends. This CDR3 has 15 residues. Germline loops: CDR1 SGHKS, CDR2 YYEKEE (reference sequence).

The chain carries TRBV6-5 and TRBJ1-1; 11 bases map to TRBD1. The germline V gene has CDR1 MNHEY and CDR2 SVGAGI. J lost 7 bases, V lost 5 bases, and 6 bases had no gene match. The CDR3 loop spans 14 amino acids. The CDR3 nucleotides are TGTGCCAGCAGTGCCGGGACAGGGGGAGGTGAAGCTTTCTTT. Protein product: CASSAGTGGGEAFF.

CDR3 protein: CASSQGGAEEQYF. CDR3 nucleotides: TGTGCCAGCAGTCAAGGGGGGGCGGAGGAGCAGTACTTC. The chain couples TRBV13 to TRBJ2-7; the D gene is possibly TRBD2 (7 bases). Trimming removed 6 bases at V and 7 bases at J, with 16 bases between. CDR1 PRHDT and CDR2 FYEKMQ come from the germline V gene (reference sequence). The CDR3 has 13 amino acids.

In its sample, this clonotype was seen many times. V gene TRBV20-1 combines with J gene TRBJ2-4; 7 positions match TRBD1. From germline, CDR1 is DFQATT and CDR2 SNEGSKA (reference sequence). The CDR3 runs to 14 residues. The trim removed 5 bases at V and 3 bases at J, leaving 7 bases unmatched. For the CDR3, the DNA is TGCAGTGCTGGGAACCAGGGGGTCAAAAACATTCAGTACTTC. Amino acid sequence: CSAGNQGVKNIQYF.

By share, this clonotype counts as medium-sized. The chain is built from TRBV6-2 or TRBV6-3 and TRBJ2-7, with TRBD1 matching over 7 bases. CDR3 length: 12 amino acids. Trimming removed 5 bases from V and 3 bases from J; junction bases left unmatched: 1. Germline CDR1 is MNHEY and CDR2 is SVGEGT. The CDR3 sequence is CASSPGGYEQYF. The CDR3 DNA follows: TGTGCCAGCAGTCCAGGGGGCTACGAGCAGTACTTC.

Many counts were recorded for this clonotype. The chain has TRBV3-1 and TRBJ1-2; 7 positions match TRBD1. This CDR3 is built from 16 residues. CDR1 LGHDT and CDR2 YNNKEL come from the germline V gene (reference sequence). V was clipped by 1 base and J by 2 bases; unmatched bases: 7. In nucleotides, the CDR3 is TGTGCCAGCAGCCAAGTTTGGGACAGCGAAAACTATGGCTACACCTTC. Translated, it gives CASSQVWDSENYGYTF.

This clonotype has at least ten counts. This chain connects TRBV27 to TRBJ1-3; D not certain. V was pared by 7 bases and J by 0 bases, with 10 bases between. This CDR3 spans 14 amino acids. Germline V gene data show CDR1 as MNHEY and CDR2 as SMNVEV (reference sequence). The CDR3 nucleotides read TGTGCCAGCAAAGTGCTTAGCTCTGGAAACACCATATATTTT. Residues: CASKVLSSGNTIYF.

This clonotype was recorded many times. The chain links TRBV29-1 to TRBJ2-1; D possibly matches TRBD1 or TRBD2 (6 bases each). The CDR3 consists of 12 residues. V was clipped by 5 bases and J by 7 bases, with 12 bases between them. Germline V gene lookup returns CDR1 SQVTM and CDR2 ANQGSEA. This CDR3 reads CSVWGAGNEQFF. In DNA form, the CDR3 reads TGCAGCGTTTGGGGGGCCGGTAATGAGCAGTTCTTC.

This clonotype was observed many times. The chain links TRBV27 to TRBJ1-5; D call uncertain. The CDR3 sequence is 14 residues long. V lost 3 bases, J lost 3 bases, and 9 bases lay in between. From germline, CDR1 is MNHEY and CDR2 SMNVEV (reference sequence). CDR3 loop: CASSFGSPNQPQHF. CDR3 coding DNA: TGTGCCAGCAGTTTCGGCAGCCCCAATCAGCCCCAGCATTTT.

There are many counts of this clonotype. CDR3 nucleotide sequence: TGCGCCAGCAGCTTGTTGGGTACGGGAGAGACCCAGTACTTC. This translates into CASSLLGTGETQYF. V and J are TRBV5-1 and TRBJ2-5, with unresolved D. This CDR3 has 14 amino acids. The germline V and J ends were trimmed by 1 base and 4 bases, with 11 bases remaining between them. CDR1 and CDR2 from the germline V gene are SGHRS and YFSETQ.

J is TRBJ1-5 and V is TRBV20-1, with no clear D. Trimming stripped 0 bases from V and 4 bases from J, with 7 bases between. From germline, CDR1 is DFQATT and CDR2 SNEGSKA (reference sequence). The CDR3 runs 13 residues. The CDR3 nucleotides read TGCAGTGCTAGAGATTGGGTGAATCAGCCCCAGCATTTT. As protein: CSARDWVNQPQHF.

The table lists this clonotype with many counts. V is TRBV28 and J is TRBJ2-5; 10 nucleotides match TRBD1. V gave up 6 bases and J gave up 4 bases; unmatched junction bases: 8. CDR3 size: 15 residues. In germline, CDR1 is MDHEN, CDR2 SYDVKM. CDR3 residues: CASSNDRGRRETQYF. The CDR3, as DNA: TGTGCCAGCAGCAACGACAGGGGGCGTCGAGAGACCCAGTACTTC.

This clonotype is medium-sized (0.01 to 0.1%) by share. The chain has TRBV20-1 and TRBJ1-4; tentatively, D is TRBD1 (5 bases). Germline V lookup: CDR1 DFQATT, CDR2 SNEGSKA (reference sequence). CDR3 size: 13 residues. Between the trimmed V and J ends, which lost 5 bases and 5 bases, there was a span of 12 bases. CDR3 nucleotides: TGCAGTGCTCCCCCCGGGGGAAATGAAAAACTGTTTTTT. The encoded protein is CSAPPGGNEKLFF.

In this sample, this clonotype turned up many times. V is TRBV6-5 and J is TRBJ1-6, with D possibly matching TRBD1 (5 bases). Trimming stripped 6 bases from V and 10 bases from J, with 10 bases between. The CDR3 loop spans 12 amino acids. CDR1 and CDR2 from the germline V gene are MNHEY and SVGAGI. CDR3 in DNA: TGTGCCAGCAGATATCAGGGATCACCCCTCCACTTT. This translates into CASRYQGSPLHF.

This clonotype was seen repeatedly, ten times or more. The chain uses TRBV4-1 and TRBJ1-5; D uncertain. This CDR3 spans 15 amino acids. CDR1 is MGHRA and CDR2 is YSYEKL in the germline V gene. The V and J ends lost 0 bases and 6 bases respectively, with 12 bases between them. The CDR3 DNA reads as TGCGCCAGCAGCCAAGATTTAAGGGTTCTTCAGCCCCAGCATTTT. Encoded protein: CASSQDLRVLQPQHF.

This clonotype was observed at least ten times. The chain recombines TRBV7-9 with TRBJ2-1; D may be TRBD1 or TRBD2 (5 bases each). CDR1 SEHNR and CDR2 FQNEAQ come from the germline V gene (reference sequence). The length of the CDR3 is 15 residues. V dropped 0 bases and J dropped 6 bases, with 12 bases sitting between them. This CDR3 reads CASSLAGEFGNEQFF. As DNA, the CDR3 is TGTGCCAGCAGCTTAGCAGGGGAGTTCGGCAATGAGCAGTTCTTC.

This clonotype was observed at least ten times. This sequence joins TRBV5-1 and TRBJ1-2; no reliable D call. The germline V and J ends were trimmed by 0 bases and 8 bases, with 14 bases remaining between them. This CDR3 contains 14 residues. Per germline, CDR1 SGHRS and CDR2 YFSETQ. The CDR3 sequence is CASSLDSITKGYTF. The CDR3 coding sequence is TGCGCCAGCAGCTTGGACAGCATAACTAAGGGCTACACCTTC.

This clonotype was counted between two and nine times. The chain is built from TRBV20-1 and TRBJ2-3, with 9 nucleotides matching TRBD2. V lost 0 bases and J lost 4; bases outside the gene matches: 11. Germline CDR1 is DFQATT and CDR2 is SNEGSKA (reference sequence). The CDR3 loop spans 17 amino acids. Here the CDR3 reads CSARDLSGGGASDTQYF. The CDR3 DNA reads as TGCAGTGCTAGAGATCTGAGTGGCGGGGGGGCATCAGATACGCAGTATTTT.

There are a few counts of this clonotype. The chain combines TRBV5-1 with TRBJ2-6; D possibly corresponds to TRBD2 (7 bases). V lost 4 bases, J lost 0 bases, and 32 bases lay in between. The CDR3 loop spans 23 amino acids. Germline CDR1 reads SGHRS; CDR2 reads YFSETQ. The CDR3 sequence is CASSPSRGRGPAGGSSGANVLTF. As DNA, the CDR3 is TGCGCCAGCAGCCCATCTAGGGGGAGGGGTCCGGCTGGAGGCAGCTCTGGGGCCAACGTCCTGACTTTC.

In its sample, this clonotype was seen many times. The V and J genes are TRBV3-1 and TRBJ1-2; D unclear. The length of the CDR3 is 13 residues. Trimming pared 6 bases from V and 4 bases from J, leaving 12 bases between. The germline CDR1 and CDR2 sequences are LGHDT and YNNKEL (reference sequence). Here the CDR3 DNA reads TGTGCCAGCAGTCTAAAAGGGTCCTATGGCTACACCTTC. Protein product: CASSLKGSYGYTF.